This T cell receptor (beta chain) was identified during a study of cytomegalovirus exposure and HLA in healthy donors. Turning to the study itself: A prior study identified approximately 110 million unique TCR beta sequences from 150 million to 200 million T cells.

A multiplex PCR was run with 60 Vbeta primers and 13 Jbeta primers. Using immunoSEQ multiplex PCR, the repertoire was profiled, and TCRdb retains in-frame clones only, with some absent. The profile covers fewer than 250,000 clones, with 75% to 85% appearing a single time and 0.39% taken by the ten largest. To note about this clone: Its antigen is unknown.

Notes on the study in general: Some TCR beta chains (164 of them) were listed as cytomegalovirus-associated. As a later analysis revealed, the rate of TCR association differed by HLA locus, with DRB1 most and HLA-C fewest.

The ends were cut back, 5 bases at V and 1 base at J, with 15 bases in the middle. In germline, CDR1 is SQVTM, CDR2 ANQGSEA. The CDR3 is made up of 15 amino acids. The TCR comes from a male donor in good health and CMV-seropositive. This sequence joins TRBV29-1 and TRBJ2-1, with D perhaps matching TRBD2 (5 bases). Sequencing was done on a sample of PBMCs. The DNA of the CDR3 is TGCAGCGTTTCAGGCGGGTCTTATTCCTACAATGAGCAGTTCTTC. Its translation is CSVSGGSYSYNEQFF.